This TCR beta chain is from a study of alternative splicing in chronic myeloid leukemia remission (dated by TCRdb to the early 2020s). Notes on the research overall: Remission specimens from the trials were collected at major or complete molecular response, at 12 or 24 months of TKI therapy. Several diagnostic specimens, together with matched remission specimens, were obtained from the RESIST (imatinib), ENESTxtnd (nilotinib) and PINNACLE (nilotinib plus pegylated interferon) trials. Total leukocytes from peripheral blood collected in EDTA were used as the trial diagnostic specimens. Female/male counts were 11/5 for diagnosis samples, 8/3 for remission samples and 2/4 for controls. Peripheral blood from chronic-phase CML patients at diagnosis and remission was profiled by RNA sequencing and compared with healthy donors. Trizol was used to extract total RNA from peripheral blood mononuclear cells of the diagnosis, remission and control samples. The French Persistem study contributed nine CML samples, of which seven were diagnostic and two were matched remission samples. Median ages of roughly 50 years at diagnosis, about 59 at remission and roughly 34 for healthy controls were recorded. On the study overall, not on this receptor specifically: Strong differences in blood cell composition were observed between timepoints, with a shift from myeloid progenitor enrichment at diagnosis to mature lymphoid enrichment at remission. At remission, blood cell composition had been reconfigured so that it resembled normal controls enriched in lymphoid cells.

The CDR3 spans 15 residues, from the cysteine through the phenylalanine. The DNA sequence is not available. The germline V gene supplies CDR1 SNHLY and CDR2 FYNNEI. About this clonotype itself: Its cognate antigen has yet to be identified.

Library preparation was by bulk RNA-seq. The TruSeq Stranded RNA sample prep kit was used to generate libraries of poly-A-enriched mRNA from an input of around 1 ug total RNA. Each sample was sequenced in triplicate using paired-end sequencing on a HiSeq 2500. RNA-seq read length was 125 nucleotides per mate. In the paper's pipeline: Reads were trimmed and aligned to hg38 with STAR v2.7, with quality control by FASTQC, RSeQC and multiqc. Salmon 0.14.1 was used to quantify gene expression levels as transcripts per million (TPM). The results of principal component analysis suggested that neither trial, library batch, sequencing batch, treatment regimen nor sex drove the transcriptomic profiles. TCRdb reprocessed the raw reads; every CDR3 protein sequence is a single record, and DNA is not supplied. These V and J calls derive from TCRdb rather than the authors' analysis. This sample holds around 150 distinct CDR3 sequences; 97% were observed only once. Of the sample, about 9% falls within the top ten clones.

Interpreted using the paper, the time point label stands for: major or complete molecular response after front-line TKI therapy. Approximately 16 CML patients made up the patient cohort, and matched post-remission samples were retrieved for a subset of those patients. The V and J segments used are TRBV2 and TRBJ2-2; TCRdb outputs TRBD2, but without DNA this stays unchecked. The sequences come from PBMCs or total blood leukocytes (not recorded which), collected during remission. The source is an adult with chronic myeloid leukemia. CDR3 sequence: CASSEGHILTGELFF.